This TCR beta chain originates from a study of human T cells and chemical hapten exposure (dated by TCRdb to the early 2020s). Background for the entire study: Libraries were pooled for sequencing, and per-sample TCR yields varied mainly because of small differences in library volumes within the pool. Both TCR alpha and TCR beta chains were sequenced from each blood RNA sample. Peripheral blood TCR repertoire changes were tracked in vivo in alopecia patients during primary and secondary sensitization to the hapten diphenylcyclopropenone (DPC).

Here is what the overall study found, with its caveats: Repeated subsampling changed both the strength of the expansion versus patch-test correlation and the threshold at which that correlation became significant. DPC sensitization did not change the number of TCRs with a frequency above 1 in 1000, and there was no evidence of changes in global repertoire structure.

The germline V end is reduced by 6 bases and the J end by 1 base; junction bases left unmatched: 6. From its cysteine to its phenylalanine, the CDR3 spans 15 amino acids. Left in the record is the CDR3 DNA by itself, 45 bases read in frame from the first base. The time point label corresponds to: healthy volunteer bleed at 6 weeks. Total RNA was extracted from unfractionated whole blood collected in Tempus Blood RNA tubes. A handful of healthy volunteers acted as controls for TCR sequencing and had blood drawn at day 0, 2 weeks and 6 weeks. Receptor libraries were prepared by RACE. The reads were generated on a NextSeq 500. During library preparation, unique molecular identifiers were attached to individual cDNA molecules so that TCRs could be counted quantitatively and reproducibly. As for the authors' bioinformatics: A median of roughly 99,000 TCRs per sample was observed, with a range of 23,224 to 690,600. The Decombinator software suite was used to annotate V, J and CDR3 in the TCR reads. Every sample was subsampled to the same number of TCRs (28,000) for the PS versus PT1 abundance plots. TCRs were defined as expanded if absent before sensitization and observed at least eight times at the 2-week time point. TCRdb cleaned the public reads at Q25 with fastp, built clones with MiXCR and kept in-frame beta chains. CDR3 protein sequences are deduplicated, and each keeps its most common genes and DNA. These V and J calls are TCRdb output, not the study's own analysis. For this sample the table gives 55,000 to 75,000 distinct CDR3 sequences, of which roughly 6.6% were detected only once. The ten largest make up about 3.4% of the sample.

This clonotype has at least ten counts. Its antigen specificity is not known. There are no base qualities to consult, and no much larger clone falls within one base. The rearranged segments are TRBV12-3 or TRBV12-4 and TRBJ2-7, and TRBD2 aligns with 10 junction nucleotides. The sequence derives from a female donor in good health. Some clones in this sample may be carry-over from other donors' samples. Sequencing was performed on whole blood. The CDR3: CASRQGLAASYEQYF. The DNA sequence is TGTGCCAGCAGACAAGGACTAGCGGCTTCCTACGAGCAGTACTTC.